This passage covers 20 T cell receptor beta chains from one sample sequenced in a study of Graves' ophthalmopathy and Graves' hyperthyroidism. The study amplified TCR beta CDR3 regions using RNA transcripts. Second-round multiplex PCR came after first-round RT-PCR with HTBI primers. TCRdb passed the multiplex PCR reads through MiXCR, listing each CDR3 protein once. The sample includes fewer than 600,000 distinct CDR3 sequences, about 15% seen only once; the top ten take 9.8%. Sequences were obtained from blood. The receptors shown here come from a woman in her twenties or thirties with Graves' ophthalmopathy.

A word on this clonotype: A much larger clone is a single base away; this may be a read error. This chain connects TRBV7-3 to TRBJ1-6; D unclear. V lost 6 bases and J lost 7, with 1 base in between. Germline values: CDR1 SGHTA, CDR2 FQGTGA. The CDR3 is 10 amino acids. The CDR3 here is CASRNSPLHF. The CDR3 bases are TGTGCCAGCAGAAATTCACCCCTCCACTTT.

This clonotype was seen many times. The chain recombines TRBV12-3 or TRBV12-4 with TRBJ1-4; D is perhaps TRBD1 (6 bases). With 7 bases removed from V and 0 bases from J, the gap between germline ends came to 9 bases. The CDR3 contains 14 residues. CDR3 in amino acids: CASKTGTTNEKLFF. The CDR3 DNA sequence: TGTGCCAGCAAGACAGGAACAACTAATGAAAAACTGTTTTTT.

This clonotype was detected only a few times. V gene TRBV6-1 combines with J gene TRBJ1-6; D is undetermined. This CDR3 is 19 amino acids long. CDR1 and CDR2 from the germline V gene are MNHNS and SASEGT. The germline V and J ends were trimmed by 2 bases and 10 bases, with 27 bases remaining between them. DNA for the CDR3: TGTGCCAGCAGTGAATCAGGACGAGGCCCGGAGTGGCCGGGATCACCCCTCCACTTT. This codes for CASSESGRGPEWPGSPLHF.

Remarks on this clonotype: A junction boundary mismatches the germline segment, possibly from a read error. This chain links TRBV6-5 with TRBJ1-2; D gene uncertain. The V gene's germline CDR1 is MNHEY and CDR2 SVGAGI. The CDR3 sequence is 14 residues long. The CDR3 DNA is TGTGCCAGCAGTTACGGCATTTCTAACTATGGTTACACCTTC. This encodes CASSYGISNYGYTF.

J is TRBJ2-7 and V is TRBV5-1; TRBD1 matches at 10 bases. Unmatched junction bases numbered 3, after V lost 0 bases and J lost 3 bases. The CDR3 runs to 15 residues. CDR1 and CDR2 from the germline V gene are SGHRS and YFSETQ. Here the CDR3 DNA reads TGCGCCAGCAGCTTGGATTGGACAGGGGGCTACGAGCAGTACTTC. This encodes CASSLDWTGGYEQYF.

This clonotype has a count of ten or more. In nucleotides, the CDR3 is TGTGCCAGCAGCCAATGGACGGGAGAGCAGTACTTC. Protein product: CASSQWTGEQYF. This sequence joins TRBV3-1 and TRBJ2-7, with a possible D match to TRBD2 (5 bases). Germline V gene lookup returns CDR1 LGHDT and CDR2 YNNKEL (reference sequence). The length of the CDR3 is 12 residues. V was clipped by 2 bases and J by 7 bases, with 9 bases between them.

This clonotype was found many times. This CDR3 reads CASSLNGRVGENTEAFF. CDR3 nucleotide sequence: TGTGCCAGCAGTTTGAATGGCAGGGTGGGGGAGAACACTGAAGCTTTCTTT. This chain links TRBV28 with TRBJ1-1; D possibly corresponds to TRBD1 (5 bases). V dropped 3 bases and J dropped 1 base, with 18 bases sitting between them. CDR1 and CDR2 from the germline V gene are MDHEN and SYDVKM. The CDR3 sequence is 17 residues long.

As concerns this clonotype: A much more abundant neighbour one base away suggests this may be a read error. For the CDR3, the DNA is TGTGCCTGGTGTAGGGGGACGGGCGATCAGCCCCAGCATTTT. This sequence encodes CAWCRGTGDQPQHF. The chain couples TRBV30 to TRBJ1-5; a possible D gene is TRBD1 (6 bases). Germline V gene lookup returns CDR1 GTSNPN and CDR2 SVGIG (reference sequence). The CDR3 extends over 14 amino acids. V dropped 5 bases and J dropped 5 bases, with 16 bases sitting between them. Filled out from reference TRBV30 and TRBJ1-5, the complete variable domain reads SQTIHQWPATLVQPVGSPLSLECTVEGTSNPNLYWYRQAAGRGLQLLFYSVGIGQISSEVPQNLSASRPQDRQFILSSKKLLLSDSGFYLCAWCRGTGDQPQHFGDGTRLSIL.

This clonotype has at least ten counts. The chain employs TRBV24-1 and TRBJ2-2; D might be TRBD2 (6 bases). The V gene lost 2 bases and the J gene lost 5 bases, with 11 bases spanning the gap. Germline V gene lookup returns CDR1 KGHDR and CDR2 SFDVKD. The CDR3 is 15 residues long. CDR3 residues: CATSDSGSGTGELFF. CDR3 sequence (DNA): TGTGCCACCAGTGATTCAGGGAGCGGGACCGGGGAGCTGTTTTTT.

This clonotype was detected a few times. V and J are TRBV19 and TRBJ1-1; D ambiguous. The V gene lost 6 bases and the J gene lost 5 bases, with 10 bases spanning the gap. The germline V gene has CDR1 LNHDA and CDR2 SQIVND (reference sequence). This CDR3 comprises 12 residues. The CDR3 region is CASRFYGTEAFF. The CDR3 DNA reads TGTGCCAGTAGATTCTACGGGACTGAAGCTTTCTTT.

This clonotype was detected many times. V gene TRBV9 combines with J gene TRBJ1-2; TRBD1 is a possible D gene (5 bases). CDR3 length: 16 residues. With 4 bases removed from V and 0 bases from J, the gap between germline ends came to 16 bases. Germline V CDR1 and CDR2: SGDLS, YYNGEE. Here the CDR3 reads CASSPSGGGANYGYTF. CDR3 DNA sequence: TGTGCCAGCAGCCCCTCGGGGGGGGGTGCTAACTATGGCTACACCTTC. Based on the CDR3 plus reference TRBV9 and TRBJ1-2, the full variable domain is DSGVTQTPKHLITATGQRVTLRCSPRSGDLSVYWYQQSLDQGLQFLIQYYNGEERAKGNILERFSAQQFPDLHSELNLSSLELGDSALYFCASSPSGGGANYGYTFGSGTRLTVV.

A remark on this clonotype: The junction does not match germline at one end; this may be a read error. V gene TRBV6-8 combines with J gene TRBJ1-2; TRBD1 aligns across 7 bases. Germline V gives CDR1 MNHGY, CDR2 SAAAGT. The CDR3 contains 16 residues. CDR3 amino acids: CASNPLSHRGHYGHSF. In DNA, the CDR3 is TGTGCCAGCAACCCCCTCTCCCACAGGGGACACTATGGCCACAGCTTC.

Only a few counts were recorded for this clonotype. The chain couples TRBV6-4 to TRBJ2-2; D remains unclear. CDR1 is MRHNA and CDR2 is SNTAGT in the germline V gene. Trimming shortened V by 3 bases and J by 1 base, and 6 bases separated the two germline ends. The CDR3 runs to 14 residues. The CDR3 region is CASSEDGNTGELFF. The CDR3 region has the DNA TGTGCCAGCAGTGAGGACGGGAACACCGGGGAGCTGTTTTTT.

This clonotype was seen only a few times. The V call is TRBV2, the J call TRBJ1-5; tentatively, D is TRBD1 (5 bases). This CDR3 spans 13 amino acids. Germline V gives CDR1 SNHLY, CDR2 FYNNEI. V was pared by 6 bases and J by 4 bases, with 10 bases between. CDR3 sequence: CASRSRQNQPQHF. In DNA form, the CDR3 reads TGTGCCAGCAGATCTCGACAGAATCAGCCCCAGCATTTT.

The table lists this clonotype with many counts. V gene TRBV6-1 combines with J gene TRBJ1-2, with D uncertain. Germline V gene data show CDR1 as MNHNS and CDR2 as SASEGT. This CDR3 has 11 residues. V lost 2 bases and J lost 7, with 5 bases in between. CDR3 DNA sequence: TGTGCCAGCAGTGAATTCGGTGGCTACACCTTC. Translation: CASSEFGGYTF.

This clonotype occurred many times. The rearrangement links TRBV6-1 to TRBJ1-1; 7 bases align to TRBD1. CDR1 is MNHNS, CDR2 SASEGT, per germline. The CDR3 is 16 residues long. J was trimmed by 1 base and V by 3 bases; bases with no gene match: 8. Here the CDR3 DNA reads TGTGCCAGCAGTGAGACAGGGTCGTCCCCGAACACTGAAGCTTTCTTT. Protein sequence: CASSETGSSPNTEAFF.

The rearrangement links TRBV3-1 to TRBJ1-1, with TRBD1 matching 8 bases. The germline CDR1 and CDR2 sequences are LGHDT and YNNKEL (reference sequence). V lost 0 bases, J lost 3 bases, and 15 bases stayed unmatched. This CDR3 is built from 19 residues. The DNA of the CDR3 is TGTGCCAGCAGCCAAGATATCCTAAGGACAGGGCTTCGGGACACTGAAGCTTTCTTT. Translated, it gives CASSQDILRTGLRDTEAFF.

In its sample, this clonotype was seen many times. The junction departs from germline at one end; a sequencing error may be responsible. V is TRBV6-1 and J is TRBJ1-5, with D tentatively TRBD1 (5 bases). The CDR3 totals 17 residues. CDR1 is MNHNS, CDR2 SASEGT, per germline. The DNA for the CDR3 is TGTGCCAGCAGCGAAGCGTCCGGGGGTATTAGCAATCAGCCCCAGCATTTT. The encoded protein is CASSEASGGISNQPQHF.

This clonotype turned up a few times. J is TRBJ2-5 and V is TRBV3-1; TRBD1 is a possible D gene (6 bases). Germline assignment: CDR1 LGHDT and CDR2 YNNKEL (reference sequence). The CDR3 sequence is 12 residues long. V shed 9 bases and J shed 2 bases, with 10 bases lying between them. The CDR3 protein is CASWGTQETQYF. The CDR3 nucleotides are TGTGCCAGTTGGGGGACACAAGAGACCCAGTACTTC.

The sample holds many counts of this clonotype. This chain joins TRBV12-3 or TRBV12-4 and TRBJ1-2; 9 positions match TRBD1. Unmatched junction bases numbered 11, after V lost 6 bases and J lost 0 bases. The CDR3 totals 17 residues. CDR3 DNA: TGTGCCAGCAGGGTCGGGACAGGGCCGATAGCTAACTATGGCTACACCTTC. It yields the protein CASRVGTGPIANYGYTF.